The sequence of this T cell receptor beta chain was determined in a study of monozygotic twins with inflammatory bowel disease (dated by TCRdb to about 2019). Regarding the research as a whole: The complete study included approximately 30 monozygotic twin pairs: 19 IBD-discordant Danish pairs and nine German pairs, of which four were IBD-concordant and five were IBD-discordant. Within discordant pairs, disease-associated traits were sought mainly by comparing IBD patients with their genetically identical healthy co-twins. Each individual had, on average, about 151 000 unique TCRalpha sequences and 181 000 unique TCRbeta sequences available for analysis. General study outcomes and caveats: The results gave no support for a single strong signal or clonotype linked to IBD. Repertoire similarity did not differ between concordant and discordant twins, possibly due to limited statistical power. Measured by the inverse Simpson index, TCRbeta repertoire diversity was lower in IBD patients than in their healthy co-twins. The analysis was unable to tell apart different T cell subtypes. Compared with healthy twins, IBD patients shared fewer clonotypes with other individuals, and the difference was most pronounced in patients with signs of disease activity. Background noise and inter-individual variability may have been introduced into the repertoires by the differing immunosuppressive treatments among patients.

The germline V gene encodes CDR1 MNHEY and CDR2 SMNVEV (reference sequence). The CDR3 starts with the cysteine, ends with the phenylalanine, and has 14 residues. Only the protein sequence is given. Library prep was done by 5' RACE. The input for every TCR library was 3,500 to 4,000 ng of total RNA. For each sample, cDNA was synthesized in eight separate reactions using SMARTScribe reverse transcriptase. During cDNA synthesis, template switching introduced unique molecular identifiers that contained a 6-nucleotide sample barcode. Two nested PCRs of approximately 16 and 10 cycles amplified the TCRalpha and TCRbeta cDNA, and bead purification followed each PCR. Before amplification, cDNA was treated with uracil DNA-glycosylase and purified using the QIAquick PCR purification kit. The second PCR added Illumina TruSeq-compatible adapters along with sample-specific barcodes. TapeStation and Qubit were used to check library quality and concentration, and 5 ng of each library was pooled. The pooled libraries were sequenced with 2 x 100 bp reads and custom sequencing primers on an Illumina HiSeq2500 single-index Rapid Run. Turning to the authors' computational methods: MiGEC version 1.2.6 was used for UMI-based consensus assembly to correct PCR and sequencing errors. V(D)J alignment, clonotype assembly and CDR3 extraction were performed with MiXCR version 2.1.1. Gene usage, clonotype sharing and MAIT/NKT TCR abundance were normalised by analysing the top 1000, 10 000 and 20 000 clonotypes per sample. After downsampling to 27 000 UMIs, diversity was calculated as the inverse Simpson index using the vegan R package. Statistical testing used paired Mann-Whitney U tests on the discordant twin pairs and applied Benjamini-Hochberg correction for multiple testing. TCRdb reprocessed the reads, so every CDR3 protein sequence counts as one entry and DNA is not shown. TCRdb, not the original authors, processed these V and J calls. The sample's clone listing holds approximately 400,000 distinct CDR3 sequences. 2% to 3% of the sample comes from the top ten.

A note on this clonotype: The target of this receptor is not known.

From each donor, an approximately 2.4 ml peripheral blood sample was drawn into PAXgene tubes and stored at -80 degrees C. Without any T cell sorting, total RNA was extracted from whole blood using the PAXgene blood miRNA kit on an automated QIAcube. Peripheral blood from monozygotic twin pairs who were concordant or discordant for inflammatory bowel disease underwent deep TCRalpha and TCRbeta repertoire profiling using unique molecular barcoding. Smoking habits were recorded for all twin pairs, with individuals classified as current, former or never smokers. The sample was blood. The sequence was obtained from a human donor with ulcerative colitis or Crohn's disease, or a healthy co-twin of an affected twin (not recorded which). The chain couples TRBV27 to TRBJ2-2; without DNA, the TCRdb call of TRBD2 cannot be checked. CDR3 region: CDSRTSGGFGELFF.